This T cell receptor (beta chain) is from a study of blood T cells in healthy people across ages. Study information: Template switching retrieved approximately one barcoded beta molecule for each two T cells. Study results and limitations: Leaving the PBMCs unsorted stopped any conclusive comparison of naive versus antigen-experienced cells.

In regard to this clonotype: Its antigen is as yet unknown.

It was with a sample-barcoded 5' primer and a J-beta primer mix that a second PCR of about 6 to 12 cycles was run. TCRdb analysed the 5' RACE reads with MiXCR anew, one entry per CDR3 protein. The sample contains around 1,800,000 distinct CDR3 sequences, about two fifths of which appear only once. The CDR3 covers 16 residues. The germline V gene encodes CDR1 SGHVS and CDR2 FQNEAQ. The ends were cut back, 4 bases at V and 0 bases at J, with 15 bases in the middle. The receptor was derived from a human donor in good health. V gene TRBV7-8 combines with J gene TRBJ1-1; possible D gene TRBD1, 5 bases. Sequencing was done on a sample of blood. This CDR3 reads CASSWGSGSMNTEAFF. The CDR3 nucleotides are TGTGCCAGCAGCTGGGGGTCAGGCTCCATGAACACTGAAGCTTTCTTT. Combining the CDR3 with reference TRBV7-8 and TRBJ1-1 gives the whole variable domain GAGVSQSPRYKVAKRGQDVALRCDPISGHVSLFWYQQALGQGPEFLTYFQNEAQLDKSGLPSDRFFAERPEGSVSTLKIQRTQQEDSAVYLCASSWGSGSMNTEAFFGQGTRLTVV.